Shown below are 29 T cell receptor beta chains from a single sample sequenced in a study of T-cell reconstitution after alpha-beta-depleted transplantation in children. Researchers prepared the TCRbeta library using unique molecular identifiers, the study reports. TCRdb independently ran MiXCR on the PCR reads; one entry per CDR3 protein. The table lists about 78,000 distinct CDR3 sequences, roughly 13% of them singletons. The sample consisted of PBMCs, mostly from graft donor cells, taken 180 days after TCRalphabeta/CD19-depleted stem cell transplant. These receptors were collected from a male patient between 2 and 9 years old who had a stem cell transplant for acute lymphoblastic leukemia, so the T cells may come from the graft donor.

At least ten counts were recorded for this clonotype. The chain joins TRBV7-2 to TRBJ2-7; 10 bases fit TRBD2. The CDR3 spans 16 residues. Germline CDR1 SGHTA, CDR2 FQGNSA. The trim removed 0 bases at V and 12 bases at J, leaving 14 bases unmatched. The CDR3 loop is CASSLALRAGGSYPYF. The CDR3 nucleotides are TGTGCCAGCAGCTTAGCGCTAAGAGCGGGAGGGTCCTATCCGTACTTC.

This clonotype was observed a few times. The CDR3 is CASSQGDRKRDTQYF. DNA of the CDR3: TGTGCCAGCAGCCAGGGGGACAGAAAAAGGGATACGCAGTATTTT. The chain carries TRBV3-1 and TRBJ2-3, with 7 bases that match TRBD1. The CDR3 has 15 residues. Germline V gene sequence: CDR1 LGHDT, CDR2 YNNKEL (reference sequence). J gave up 6 bases and V 3 bases, and 9 bases lay outside the gene matches.

This chain joins TRBV6-2 or TRBV6-3 and TRBJ1-5; possibly TRBD1 for D (5 bases). V was cut by 5 bases and J by 0 bases, with 11 bases left in between. CDR3 length: 15 amino acids. Germline loops: CDR1 MNHEY, CDR2 SVGEGT. The chain's CDR3 is CASSPGTYSNQPQHF. DNA for the CDR3: TGTGCCAGCAGTCCGGGGACTTATAGCAATCAGCCCCAGCATTTT.

This clonotype was recorded a few times. The chain couples TRBV25-1 to TRBJ1-2; D is unresolved. Germline V gives CDR1 MGHDK, CDR2 SYGVNS. The CDR3 is made up of 11 amino acids. V lost 1 base to trimming and J lost 8 bases, with 5 bases between them. The CDR3 nucleotides read TGTGCCAGCAGTGAATTTTGGGGCTACACCTTC. It encodes CASSEFWGYTF.

This clonotype was seen a few times. The genes are TRBV5-1 and TRBJ1-6, with 9 positions matching TRBD1. This CDR3 has 14 residues. The ends lost 2 bases at V and 7 bases at J; junction bases unmatched: 1. CDR1 and CDR2 (germline): SGHRS, YFSETQ. DNA for the CDR3: TGCGCCAGCAGCTTCGGACAGGGGAATTCACCCCTCCACTTT. Translated, it gives CASSFGQGNSPLHF.

The rearrangement joins TRBV6-5 to TRBJ1-1, with D possibly TRBD1 on 5 matching bases. Trimming took 2 bases from V and 6 from J, leaving 10 bases between them. The CDR3 runs 13 residues. Germline assignment: CDR1 MNHEY and CDR2 SVGAGI. CDR3 amino acids: CASSYRGRAEAFF. The CDR3 bases are TGTGCCAGCAGTTACAGGGGCAGGGCTGAAGCTTTCTTT.

In its sample, this clonotype was seen a few times. The J gene is TRBJ1-4, the V gene TRBV7-2; 7 bases match TRBD1. CDR3 length: 12 residues. V shed 5 bases and J 11 bases; nucleotides not matched to a gene: 5. Germline assignment: CDR1 SGHTA and CDR2 FQGNSA. In DNA, the CDR3 is TGTGCCAGCAGCCCGGGACAGCCTAAACTGTTTTTT. This sequence encodes CASSPGQPKLFF.

This clonotype was counted a few times. The chain employs TRBV20-1 and TRBJ2-3, with TRBD1 matching over 7 bases. CDR1 is DFQATT and CDR2 is SNEGSKA in the germline V gene (reference sequence). V shed 0 bases and J 2 bases; nucleotides not matched to a gene: 8. The CDR3 totals 16 residues. As DNA, the CDR3 is TGCAGTGCTAGAGATCCCCGACAGGGCCTCACAGATACGCAGTATTTT. The encoded protein is CSARDPRQGLTDTQYF.

This clonotype was seen more than once but under ten times. The rearrangement uses TRBV5-1 and TRBJ2-7, with D unclear. Germline CDR1 and CDR2: SGHRS and YFSETQ. Trimming cost V 1 base and J 3 bases, with 8 bases left between them. This CDR3 region has 13 residues. The CDR3 DNA is TGCGCCAGCAGCTTGTACCGAGGCTACGAGCAGTACTTC. It encodes CASSLYRGYEQYF.

This chain joins TRBV18 and TRBJ2-7, with D tentatively TRBD1 or TRBD2 (5 bases each). CDR1 and CDR2 (germline): KGHSH, LQKENI. V was trimmed by 4 bases and J by 2 bases, leaving 12 bases between them. The CDR3 is 14 residues long. CDR3 nucleotide sequence: TGTGCCAGCTCACTCCGGGACGCAACCTACGAGCAGTACTTC. Its protein is CASSLRDATYEQYF.

V usage is TRBV20-1 and J usage is TRBJ1-4, with a weak D call TRBD1 (6 bases). CDR3 length: 13 residues. The germline gives CDR1 DFQATT, CDR2 SNEGSKA (reference sequence). The ends were cut back, 6 bases at V and 3 bases at J, with 11 bases in the middle. The CDR3, as DNA: TGCAGTGCGGGGGGCAGGTCTAATGAAAAACTGTTTTTT. This encodes CSAGGRSNEKLFF.

This clonotype has more than one count but fewer than ten. The gene calls are TRBV5-6 and TRBJ2-4; no firm D call. Germline CDR1 is SGHDT and CDR2 is YYEEEE. CDR3 size: 16 residues. Trimming took off 4 bases at V and 0 bases at J, with 14 bases between the two ends. The CDR3 here is CASSQRFFLAKNIQYF. The DNA for the CDR3 is TGTGCCAGCAGCCAAAGGTTTTTTCTAGCCAAAAACATTCAGTACTTC.

The chain uses TRBV18 and TRBJ2-5; 9 bases line up with TRBD1. Looked up from germline, CDR1 is KGHSH and CDR2 is LQKENI. The junction had 6 bases not matched to a gene; V was cut back by 3 bases and J by 7 bases. The CDR3 consists of 14 residues. The CDR3 DNA is TGTGCCAGCTCACCTGGACAGGGGATAGGGACCCAGTACTTC. Its protein is CASSPGQGIGTQYF.

In this sample, this clonotype turned up a few times. One end of the junction is discordant with germline, which a read error may explain. J is TRBJ2-2 and V is TRBV7-7; either TRBD1 or TRBD2 may fit D (6 bases each). Germline CDR1 is SSHAT and CDR2 is FNYEAQ (reference sequence). CDR3 length: 18 amino acids. CDR3 bases: TGTGCTAGCAGCTTAGCGGCGAGGGGGAGCGCGAACACCGGGGAGCTGTTTTTT. It encodes CASSLAARGSANTGELFF. Looking up the rest from reference TRBV7-7 and TRBJ2-2 gives the full variable domain: GAGVSQSPRYKVTKRGQDVTLRCDPISSHATLYWYQQALGQGPEFLTYFNYEAQPDKSGLPSDRFSAERPEGSISTLTIQRTEQRDSAMYRCASSLAARGSANTGELFFGEGSRLTVL.

The sample holds one count of this clonotype. A read error may be the cause here, since a much bigger clone is one base away. The rearrangement links TRBV7-2 to TRBJ1-2; D unclear. Germline CDR1 is SGHTA and CDR2 is FQGNSA. The CDR3 spans 14 residues. In DNA, the CDR3 is TGTGCCAGCAGCTTAGATCTGGGCAACTATGGCTACCCCTTC. Translating it yields CASSLDLGNYGYPF.

This chain joins TRBV6-5 and TRBJ1-2; tentatively, D is TRBD1 (6 bases). Germline CDR1 reads MNHEY; CDR2 reads SVGAGI. CDR3 length equals 18 residues. Trimming cost V 3 bases and J 4 bases, with 24 bases left between them. Here the CDR3 DNA reads TGTGCCAGCAGTTATTCTCTCTTTGGGAAGGGGGAGAGCTATGGCTACACCTTC. It yields the protein CASSYSLFGKGESYGYTF.

This clonotype was counted a few times. CDR3 in amino acids: CASSLVLAGDQEQFF. Written as DNA, the CDR3 is TGTGCCAGCAGTTTAGTGCTAGCGGGAGATCAGGAGCAGTTCTTC. The V call is TRBV28, the J call TRBJ2-1; 10 nucleotides match TRBD2. The junction had 8 bases not matched to a gene; V was cut back by 2 bases and J by 10 bases. Germline loops: CDR1 MDHEN, CDR2 SYDVKM. This CDR3 is 15 amino acids long.

This clonotype was counted only a few times. The gene calls are TRBV4-2 and TRBJ2-5; possibly TRBD1 for D (6 bases). Germline V gene lookup returns CDR1 LGHNA and CDR2 YNFKEQ. This CDR3 is 14 amino acids long. Trimming took 1 base from V and 5 from J, leaving 11 bases between them. The CDR3 nucleotides are TGTGCCAGCAGCCAAGCAGGGGTTCGGGAGACCCAGTACTTC. Its translation is CASSQAGVRETQYF.

The rearrangement uses TRBV9 and TRBJ2-5; TRBD2 is a possible D gene (6 bases). The CDR3 consists of 15 residues. From germline, CDR1 is SGDLS and CDR2 YYNGEE. Trimming took off 0 bases at V and 1 base at J, with 10 bases between the two ends. As DNA, the CDR3 is TGTGCCAGCAGCGTAGCGGGGGTACCCCAAGAGACCCAGTACTTC. This translates into CASSVAGVPQETQYF.

This clonotype was seen at least ten times. The J gene is TRBJ2-3, the V gene TRBV28, with 9 bases identical to TRBD2. J was trimmed by 2 bases and V by 8 bases; bases with no gene match: 5. This CDR3 has 14 amino acids. Germline CDR1 and CDR2: MDHEN and SYDVKM. The CDR3: CASAGTSLTDTQYF. Written as DNA, the CDR3 is TGTGCCAGCGCCGGGACTAGCCTCACAGATACGCAGTATTTT.

In its sample, this clonotype was seen a few times. The V gene is TRBV12-3 or TRBV12-4, the J gene TRBJ2-4; D is unresolved. Between the trimmed V and J ends, which lost 2 bases and 3 bases, there was a span of 14 bases. CDR3 length: 16 residues. The chain's CDR3 is CASSLRPPLVKNIQYF. CDR3 nucleotides: TGTGCCAGCAGTTTAAGGCCCCCCCTCGTCAAAAACATTCAGTACTTC.

This clonotype was picked up a small number of times. The rearrangement links TRBV7-6 to TRBJ1-2; 9 bases match TRBD1. Per germline, CDR1 SGHVS and CDR2 FNYEAQ. The CDR3 has 14 amino acids. The ends lost 4 bases at V and 6 bases at J; junction bases unmatched: 6. In nucleotides, the CDR3 is TGTGCCAGCAGCTCCCTCGACAGGGGGAATGGCTACACCTTC. Encoded protein: CASSSLDRGNGYTF.

The chain is built from TRBV7-9 and TRBJ1-4; D is unresolved. V gave up 1 base and J gave up 8 bases, with 17 bases separating them. This CDR3 contains 16 residues. Germline V gives CDR1 SEHNR, CDR2 FQNEAQ (reference sequence). This chain's CDR3 is CASSLVPPDRGEKLFF. The CDR3 bases are TGTGCCAGCAGCTTAGTGCCGCCGGATCGGGGAGAAAAACTGTTTTTT.

The sample holds a few counts of this clonotype. This chain joins TRBV7-2 and TRBJ1-2, with 9 bases fitting TRBD1. Germline V lookup: CDR1 SGHTA, CDR2 FQGNSA. The CDR3 covers 16 residues. With V trimmed by 0 bases and J by 8 bases, 10 bases remained unmatched. CDR3 sequence (DNA): TGTGCCAGCAGCTTAGCGACCGGGGACAGGGTCGGAGGCTACACCTTC. Amino acid sequence: CASSLATGDRVGGYTF.

This clonotype has at least ten counts. The J gene is TRBJ2-1, the V gene TRBV20-1; 12 bases map to TRBD2. The CDR3 contains 14 residues. Germline assignment: CDR1 DFQATT and CDR2 SNEGSKA (reference sequence). V lost 5 bases, J lost 6 bases, and 5 bases stayed unmatched. CDR3 bases: TGCAGTGCTCCCGGACTAGCGGGACCCAATGAGCAGTTCTTC. Its translation: CSAPGLAGPNEQFF.

About this clonotype: One end of the junction is discordant with germline, which a read error may explain. This sequence joins TRBV5-6 and TRBJ2-7; 7 bases are shared with TRBD1. The CDR3 extends over 16 amino acids. Germline CDR1 reads SGHDT; CDR2 reads YYEEEE. In DNA, the CDR3 is TGTGCCAGCAGTTTGGCCTGGGGAAGGGGGCTCTACGAGCAGTACTTC. This translates into CASSLAWGRGLYEQYF. Based on the CDR3 plus reference TRBV5-6 and TRBJ2-7, the full variable domain is DAGVTQSPTHLIKTRGQQVTLRCSPKSGHDTVSWYQQALGQGPQFIFQYYEEEERQRGNFPDRFSGHQFPNYSSELNVNALLLGDSALYLCASSLAWGRGLYEQYFGPGTRLTVT.

This clonotype was detected once. The CDR3 does not close with the conserved phenylalanine or tryptophan, likely indicating a read error. The genes are TRBV20-1 and TRBJ2-7; no clear D. V lost 6 bases to trimming and J lost 3 bases, with 15 bases between them. The CDR3 length is 13 residues. Germline V gene sequence: CDR1 DFQATT, CDR2 SNEGSKA (reference sequence). The CDR3 spells CSAPRPGLYEQYL. For the CDR3, the DNA is TGCAGTGCCCCCCGGCCTGGGCTCTACGAGCAGTACCTC.

V usage is TRBV28 and J usage is TRBJ2-7; the match to TRBD1 covers 7 bases. There are 14 residues in the CDR3. The V segment lost 5 bases and the J segment 2 bases; nucleotides outside the gene matches: 6. From germline, CDR1 is MDHEN and CDR2 SYDVKM. The CDR3 protein is CASSILGTAYEQYF. The CDR3 DNA reads as TGTGCCAGCAGTATCCTCGGGACAGCCTACGAGCAGTACTTC.

The rearrangement uses TRBV5-1 and TRBJ1-6; 7 bases align to TRBD1. J lost 8 bases, V lost 2 bases, and 4 bases had no gene match. This CDR3 has 14 residues. Looked up from germline, CDR1 is SGHRS and CDR2 is YFSETQ. CDR3 coding DNA: TGCGCCAGCAGCTTAACAGGGGTCTATTCACCCCTCCACTTT. Its translation: CASSLTGVYSPLHF.